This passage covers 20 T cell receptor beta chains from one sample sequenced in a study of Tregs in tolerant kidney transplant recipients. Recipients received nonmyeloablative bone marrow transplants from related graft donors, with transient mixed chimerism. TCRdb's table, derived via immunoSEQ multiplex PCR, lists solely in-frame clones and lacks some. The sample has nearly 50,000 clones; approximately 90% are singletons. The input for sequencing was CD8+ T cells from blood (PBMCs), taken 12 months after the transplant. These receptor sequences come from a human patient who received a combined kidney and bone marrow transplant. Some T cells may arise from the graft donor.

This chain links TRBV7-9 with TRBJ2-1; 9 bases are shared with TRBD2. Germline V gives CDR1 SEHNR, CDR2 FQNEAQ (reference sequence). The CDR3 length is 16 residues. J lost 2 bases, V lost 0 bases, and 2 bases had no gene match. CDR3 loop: CASSLAGGGAYNEQFF. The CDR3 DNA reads TGTGCCAGCAGCTTAGCGGGCGGGGGGGCCTACAATGAGCAGTTCTTC.

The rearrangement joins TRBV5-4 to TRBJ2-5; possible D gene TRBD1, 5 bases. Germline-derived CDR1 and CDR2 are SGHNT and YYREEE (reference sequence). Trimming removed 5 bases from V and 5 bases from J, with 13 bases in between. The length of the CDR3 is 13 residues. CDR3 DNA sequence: TGTGCCAGCAGTCCCTTGGGGCTGGAGACCCAGTACTTC. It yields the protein CASSPLGLETQYF.

For the CDR3, the DNA is TGTGCCAGTAGTAGGAAAGTGCCAGGGGGGATGGCTAATGAAAAACTGTTTTTT. The encoded protein is CASSRKVPGGMANEKLFF. This rearrangement joins TRBV19 to TRBJ1-4; 7 bases are a match to TRBD1. This CDR3 comprises 18 residues. In germline, CDR1 is LNHDA, CDR2 SQIVND (reference sequence). The trim removed 4 bases at V and 3 bases at J, leaving 14 bases unmatched.

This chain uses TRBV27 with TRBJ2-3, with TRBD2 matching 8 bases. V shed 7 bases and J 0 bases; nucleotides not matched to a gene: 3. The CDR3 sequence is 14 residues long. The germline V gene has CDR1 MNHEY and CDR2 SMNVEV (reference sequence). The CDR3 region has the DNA TGTGCCAGCACCCGACTAGCGAGCACAGATACGCAGTATTTT. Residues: CASTRLASTDTQYF.

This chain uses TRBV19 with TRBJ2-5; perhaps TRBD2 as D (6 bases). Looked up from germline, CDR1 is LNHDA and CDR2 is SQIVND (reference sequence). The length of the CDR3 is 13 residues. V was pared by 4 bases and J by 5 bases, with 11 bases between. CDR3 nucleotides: TGTGCCAGTAGTACTAGCGTCAGTGAGACCCAGTACTTC. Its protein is CASSTSVSETQYF.

As DNA, the CDR3 is TGTGCTAGTGGTTTGGCCGGGAGTGGTTGGCAGCCCCAGCATTTT. Translated, it gives CASGLAGSGWQPQHF. This rearrangement joins TRBV12-5 to TRBJ1-5, with D hard to call. The germline V gene encodes CDR1 LGHNT and CDR2 FRNRAP. Between the trimmed V and J ends, which lost 1 base and 7 bases, there was a span of 14 bases. The CDR3 has 15 residues.

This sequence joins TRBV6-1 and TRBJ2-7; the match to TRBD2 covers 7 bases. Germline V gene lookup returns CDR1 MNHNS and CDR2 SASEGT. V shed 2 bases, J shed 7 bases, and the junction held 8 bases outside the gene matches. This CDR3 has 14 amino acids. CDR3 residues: CASSEILAVREQYF. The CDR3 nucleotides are TGTGCCAGCAGTGAAATCCTAGCGGTGAGAGAGCAGTACTTC.

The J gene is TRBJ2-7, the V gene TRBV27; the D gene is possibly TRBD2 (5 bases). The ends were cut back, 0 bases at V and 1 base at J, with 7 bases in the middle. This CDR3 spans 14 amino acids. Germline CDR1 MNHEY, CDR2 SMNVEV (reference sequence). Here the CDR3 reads CASSLSEGSYEQYF. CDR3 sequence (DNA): TGTGCCAGCAGTTTATCTGAGGGTTCCTACGAGCAGTACTTC.

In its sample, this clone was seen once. CDR3 sequence reads: CASSLTGLGEQFF. CDR3 DNA: TGTGCCAGCAGCTTGACGGGGTTAGGTGAGCAGTTCTTC. V usage is TRBV7-9 and J usage is TRBJ2-1, with D perhaps TRBD2 (5 bases). Germline CDR1 is SEHNR and CDR2 is FQNEAQ (reference sequence). There are 13 residues in the CDR3. V lost 3 bases, J lost 9 bases, and 12 bases lay in between.

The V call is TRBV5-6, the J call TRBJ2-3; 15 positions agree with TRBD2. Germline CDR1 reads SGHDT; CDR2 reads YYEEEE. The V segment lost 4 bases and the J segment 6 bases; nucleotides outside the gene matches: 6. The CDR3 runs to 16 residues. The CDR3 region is CASSGGLAGGVDTQYF. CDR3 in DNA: TGTGCCAGCAGCGGGGGACTAGCGGGAGGTGTGGATACGCAGTATTTT.

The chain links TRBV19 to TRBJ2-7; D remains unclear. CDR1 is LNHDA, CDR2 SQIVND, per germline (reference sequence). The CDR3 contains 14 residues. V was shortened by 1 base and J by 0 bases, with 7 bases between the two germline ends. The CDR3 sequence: CASSIVPSSYEQYF. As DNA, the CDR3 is TGTGCCAGTAGTATAGTCCCGAGCTCCTACGAGCAGTACTTC.

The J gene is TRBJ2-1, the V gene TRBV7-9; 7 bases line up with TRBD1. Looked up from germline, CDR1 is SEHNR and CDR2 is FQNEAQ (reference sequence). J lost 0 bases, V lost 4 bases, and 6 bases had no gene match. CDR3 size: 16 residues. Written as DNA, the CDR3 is TGTGCCAGCAGCTGGGGACAGAGAAGCTCCTACAATGAGCAGTTCTTC. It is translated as CASSWGQRSSYNEQFF.

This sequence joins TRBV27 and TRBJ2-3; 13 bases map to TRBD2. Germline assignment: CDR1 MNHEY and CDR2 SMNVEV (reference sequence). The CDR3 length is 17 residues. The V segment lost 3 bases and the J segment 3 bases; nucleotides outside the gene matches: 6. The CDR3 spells CASSFGLAGDPTDTQYF. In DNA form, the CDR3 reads TGTGCCAGCAGTTTTGGACTAGCGGGAGATCCAACAGATACGCAGTATTTT.

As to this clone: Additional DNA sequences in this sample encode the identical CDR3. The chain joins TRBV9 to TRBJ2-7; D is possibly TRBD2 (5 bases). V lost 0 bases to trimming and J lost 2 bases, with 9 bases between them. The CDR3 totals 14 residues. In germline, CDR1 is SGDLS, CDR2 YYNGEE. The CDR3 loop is CASSVGTGTYEQYF. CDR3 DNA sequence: TGTGCCAGCAGCGTAGGGACCGGGACCTACGAGCAGTACTTC.

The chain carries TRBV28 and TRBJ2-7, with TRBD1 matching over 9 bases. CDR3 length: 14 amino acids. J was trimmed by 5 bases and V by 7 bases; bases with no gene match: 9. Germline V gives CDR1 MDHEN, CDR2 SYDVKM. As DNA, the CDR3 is TGTGCCAGCAACAACGTGGGACAGGGCCACGAGCAGTACTTC. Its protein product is CASNNVGQGHEQYF.

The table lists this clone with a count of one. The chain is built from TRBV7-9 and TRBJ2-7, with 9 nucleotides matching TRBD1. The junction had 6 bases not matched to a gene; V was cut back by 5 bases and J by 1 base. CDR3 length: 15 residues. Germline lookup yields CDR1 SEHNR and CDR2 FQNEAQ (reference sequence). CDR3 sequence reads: CASSPWTGASYEQYF. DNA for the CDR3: TGTGCCAGCAGCCCGTGGACAGGGGCTTCCTACGAGCAGTACTTC.

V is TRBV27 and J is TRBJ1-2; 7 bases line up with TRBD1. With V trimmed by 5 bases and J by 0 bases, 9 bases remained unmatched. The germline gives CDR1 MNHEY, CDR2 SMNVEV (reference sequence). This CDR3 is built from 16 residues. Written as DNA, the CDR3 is TGTGCCAGCAGTGGCTTTATAGGACAGGCTAACTATGGCTACACCTTC. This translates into CASSGFIGQANYGYTF.

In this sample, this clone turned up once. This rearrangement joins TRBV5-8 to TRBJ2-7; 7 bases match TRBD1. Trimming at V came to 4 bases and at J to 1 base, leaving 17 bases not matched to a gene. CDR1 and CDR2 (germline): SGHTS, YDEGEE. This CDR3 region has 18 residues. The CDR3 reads CASSQTGSAGLASYEQYF. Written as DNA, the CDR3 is TGTGCCAGCAGCCAGACAGGGAGCGCGGGCCTAGCTTCCTACGAGCAGTACTTC. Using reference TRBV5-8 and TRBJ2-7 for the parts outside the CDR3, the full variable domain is EAGVTQSPTHLIKTRGQQATLRCSPISGHTSVYWYQQALGLGLQFLLWYDEGEERNRGNFPPRFSGRQFPNYSSELNVNALELEDSALYLCASSQTGSAGLASYEQYFGPGTRLTVT.

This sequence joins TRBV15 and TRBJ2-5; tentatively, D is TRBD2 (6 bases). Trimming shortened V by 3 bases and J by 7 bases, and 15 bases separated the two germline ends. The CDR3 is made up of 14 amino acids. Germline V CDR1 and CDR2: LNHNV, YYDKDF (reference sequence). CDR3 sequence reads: CATSRGTLMATQYF. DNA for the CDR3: TGTGCCACCAGCAGGGGGACTTTGATGGCGACCCAGTACTTC.

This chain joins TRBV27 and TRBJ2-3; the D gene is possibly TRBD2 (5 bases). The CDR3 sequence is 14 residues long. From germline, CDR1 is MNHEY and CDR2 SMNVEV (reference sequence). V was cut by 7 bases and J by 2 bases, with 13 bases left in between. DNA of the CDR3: TGTGCCAGCAATTTCCGGGGATTCACAGATACGCAGTATTTT. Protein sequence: CASNFRGFTDTQYF.